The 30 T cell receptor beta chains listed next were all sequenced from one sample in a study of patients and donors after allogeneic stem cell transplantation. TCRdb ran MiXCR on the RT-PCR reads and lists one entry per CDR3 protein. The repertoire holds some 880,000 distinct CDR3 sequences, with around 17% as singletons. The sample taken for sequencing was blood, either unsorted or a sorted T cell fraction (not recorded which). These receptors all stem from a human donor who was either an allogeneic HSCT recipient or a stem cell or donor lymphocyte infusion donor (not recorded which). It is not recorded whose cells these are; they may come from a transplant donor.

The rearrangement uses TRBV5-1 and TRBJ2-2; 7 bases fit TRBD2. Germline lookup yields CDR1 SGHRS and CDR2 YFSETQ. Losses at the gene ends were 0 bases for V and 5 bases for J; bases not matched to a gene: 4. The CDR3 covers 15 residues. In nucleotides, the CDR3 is TGCGCCAGCAGCTTGGCGGTTAGCGGGACCGGGGAGCTGTTTTTT. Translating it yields CASSLAVSGTGELFF.

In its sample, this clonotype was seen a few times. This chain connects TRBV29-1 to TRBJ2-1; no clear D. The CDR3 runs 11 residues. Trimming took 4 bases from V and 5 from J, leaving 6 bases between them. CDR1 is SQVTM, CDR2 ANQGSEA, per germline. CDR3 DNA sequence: TGCAGCGTTGTAGAACACAATGAGCAGTTCTTC. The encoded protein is CSVVEHNEQFF.

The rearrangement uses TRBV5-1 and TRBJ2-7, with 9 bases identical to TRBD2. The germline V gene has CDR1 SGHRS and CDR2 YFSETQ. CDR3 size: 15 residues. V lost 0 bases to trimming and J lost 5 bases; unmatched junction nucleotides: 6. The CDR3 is CASSLGLAARDEQYF. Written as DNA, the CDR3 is TGCGCCAGCAGCTTGGGACTAGCGGCAAGGGACGAGCAGTACTTC.

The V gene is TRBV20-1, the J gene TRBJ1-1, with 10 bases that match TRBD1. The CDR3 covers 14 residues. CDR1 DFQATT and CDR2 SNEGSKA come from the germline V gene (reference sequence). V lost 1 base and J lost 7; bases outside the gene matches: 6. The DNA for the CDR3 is TGCAGTGCTAGAGGCCGACAGGGGGCCCTTGAAGCTTTCTTT. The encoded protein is CSARGRQGALEAFF.

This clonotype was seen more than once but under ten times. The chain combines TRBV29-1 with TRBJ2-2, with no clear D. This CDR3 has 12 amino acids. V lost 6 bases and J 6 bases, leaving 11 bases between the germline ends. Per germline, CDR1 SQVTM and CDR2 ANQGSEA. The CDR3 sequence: CSVIGSSGELFF. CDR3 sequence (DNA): TGCAGCGTCATAGGAAGTTCCGGGGAGCTGTTTTTT.

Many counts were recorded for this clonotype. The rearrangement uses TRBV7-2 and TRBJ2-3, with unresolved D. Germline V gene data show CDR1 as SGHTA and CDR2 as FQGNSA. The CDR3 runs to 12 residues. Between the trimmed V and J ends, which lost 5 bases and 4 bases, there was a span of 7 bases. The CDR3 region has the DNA TGTGCCAGCAGCGCCTTACCAGATACGCAGTATTTT. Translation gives CASSALPDTQYF.

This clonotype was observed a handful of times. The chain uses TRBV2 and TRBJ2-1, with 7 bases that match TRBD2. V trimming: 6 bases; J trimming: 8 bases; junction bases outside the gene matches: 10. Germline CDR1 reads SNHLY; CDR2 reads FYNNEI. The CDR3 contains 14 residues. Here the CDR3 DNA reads TGTGCCAGCAGCGACCCGGGACTATTCGATGAGCAGTTCTTC. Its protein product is CASSDPGLFDEQFF.

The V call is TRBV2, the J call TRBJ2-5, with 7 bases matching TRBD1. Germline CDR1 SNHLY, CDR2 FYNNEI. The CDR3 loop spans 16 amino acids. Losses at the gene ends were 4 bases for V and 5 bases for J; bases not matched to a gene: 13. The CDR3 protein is CASSARSGQLGETQYF. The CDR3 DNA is TGTGCCAGCAGTGCCAGATCGGGACAGCTAGGGGAGACCCAGTACTTC.

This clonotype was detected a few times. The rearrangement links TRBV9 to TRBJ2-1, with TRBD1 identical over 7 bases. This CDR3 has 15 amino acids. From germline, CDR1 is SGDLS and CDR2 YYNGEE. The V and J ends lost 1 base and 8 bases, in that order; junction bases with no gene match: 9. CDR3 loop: CASSVQGEAIDEQFF. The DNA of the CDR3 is TGTGCCAGCAGCGTACAGGGGGAAGCTATCGATGAGCAGTTCTTC.

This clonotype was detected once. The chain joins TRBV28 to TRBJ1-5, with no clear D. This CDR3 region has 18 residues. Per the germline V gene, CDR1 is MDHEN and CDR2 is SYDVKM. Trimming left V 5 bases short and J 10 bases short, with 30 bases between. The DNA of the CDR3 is TGTGCCAGCAGTCCGAATCGGGGAGCAGGAACCCTGATTGAACCCCAGCATTTT. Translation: CASSPNRGAGTLIEPQHF.

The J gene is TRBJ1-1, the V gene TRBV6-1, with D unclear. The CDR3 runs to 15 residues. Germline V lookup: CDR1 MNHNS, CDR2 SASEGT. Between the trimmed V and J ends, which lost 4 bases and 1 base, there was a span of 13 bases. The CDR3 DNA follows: TGTGCCAGCAGTGGGCCCGGGAGTAAGAACACTGAAGCTTTCTTT. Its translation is CASSGPGSKNTEAFF.

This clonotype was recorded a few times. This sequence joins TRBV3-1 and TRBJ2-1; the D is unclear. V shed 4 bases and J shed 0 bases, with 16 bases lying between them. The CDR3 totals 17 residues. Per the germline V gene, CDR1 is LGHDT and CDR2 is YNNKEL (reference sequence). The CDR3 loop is CASSPRRLNSSYNEQFF. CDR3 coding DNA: TGTGCCAGCAGCCCCCGACGACTTAACAGCTCCTACAATGAGCAGTTCTTC.

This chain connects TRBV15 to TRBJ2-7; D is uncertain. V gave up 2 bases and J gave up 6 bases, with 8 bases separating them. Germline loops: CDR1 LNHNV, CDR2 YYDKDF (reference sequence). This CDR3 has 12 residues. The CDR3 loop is CATSRSRGEQYF. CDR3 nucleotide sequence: TGTGCCACCAGCAGATCTCGTGGCGAGCAGTACTTC.

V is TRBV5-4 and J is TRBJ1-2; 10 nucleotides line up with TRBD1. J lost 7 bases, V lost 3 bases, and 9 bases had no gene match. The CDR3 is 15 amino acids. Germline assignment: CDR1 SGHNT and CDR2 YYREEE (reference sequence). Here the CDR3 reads CASSSPGQGIGGYTF. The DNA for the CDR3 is TGTGCCAGCAGCTCGCCGGGACAGGGGATAGGTGGCTACACCTTC.

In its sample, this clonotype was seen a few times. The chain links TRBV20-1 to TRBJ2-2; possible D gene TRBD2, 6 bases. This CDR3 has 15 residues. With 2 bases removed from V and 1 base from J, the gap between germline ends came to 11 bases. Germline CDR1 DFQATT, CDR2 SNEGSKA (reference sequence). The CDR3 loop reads CSARFGAGNTGELFF. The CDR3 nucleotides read TGCAGTGCTAGATTCGGAGCGGGGAACACCGGGGAGCTGTTTTTT.

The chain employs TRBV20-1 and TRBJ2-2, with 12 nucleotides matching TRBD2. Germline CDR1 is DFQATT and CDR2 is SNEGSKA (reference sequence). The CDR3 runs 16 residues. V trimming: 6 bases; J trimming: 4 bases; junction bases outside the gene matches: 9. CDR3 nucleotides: TGCAGTGCGACTCTAGCGGGAGGGCCGGGCACCGGGGAGCTGTTTTTT. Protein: CSATLAGGPGTGELFF.

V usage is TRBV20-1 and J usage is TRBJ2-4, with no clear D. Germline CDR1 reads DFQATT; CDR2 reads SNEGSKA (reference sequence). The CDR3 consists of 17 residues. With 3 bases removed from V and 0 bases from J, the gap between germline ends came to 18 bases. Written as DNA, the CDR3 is TGCAGTGCTAGGGCTTATGAAAGACAACTAGCCAAAAACATTCAGTACTTC. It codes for CSARAYERQLAKNIQYF.

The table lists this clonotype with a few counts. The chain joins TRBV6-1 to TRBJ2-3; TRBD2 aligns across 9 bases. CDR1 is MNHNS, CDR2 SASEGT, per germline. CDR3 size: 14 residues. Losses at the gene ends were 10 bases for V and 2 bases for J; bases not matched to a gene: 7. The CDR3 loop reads CATLSGRYTDTQYF. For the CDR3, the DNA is TGTGCCACCCTAAGCGGGAGGTACACAGATACGCAGTATTTT.

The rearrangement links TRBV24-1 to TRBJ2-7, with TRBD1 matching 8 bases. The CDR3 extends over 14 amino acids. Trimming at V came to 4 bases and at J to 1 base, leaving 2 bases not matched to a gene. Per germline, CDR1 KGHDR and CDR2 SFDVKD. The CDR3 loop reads CATSDRDRSYEQYF. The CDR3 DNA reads TGTGCCACCAGTGACAGGGACAGGTCCTACGAGCAGTACTTC.

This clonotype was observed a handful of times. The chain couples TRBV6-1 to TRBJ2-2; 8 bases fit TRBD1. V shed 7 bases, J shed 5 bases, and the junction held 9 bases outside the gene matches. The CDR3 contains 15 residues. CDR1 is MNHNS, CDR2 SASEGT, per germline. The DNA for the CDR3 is TGTGCCAGCATGTCAATCACAGGGGGAACCGGGGAGCTGTTTTTT. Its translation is CASMSITGGTGELFF.

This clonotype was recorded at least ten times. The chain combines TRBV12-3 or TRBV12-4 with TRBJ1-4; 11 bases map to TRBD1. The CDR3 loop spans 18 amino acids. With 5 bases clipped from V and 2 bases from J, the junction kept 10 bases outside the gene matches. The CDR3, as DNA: TGTGCCAGCAGTACCTACAGGGACAGGGGGAAGACTAATGAAAAACTGTTTTTT. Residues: CASSTYRDRGKTNEKLFF.

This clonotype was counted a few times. CDR3 DNA sequence: TGTGCCAGCAGGGGGACATTTGTCAAAAACATTCAGTACTTC. This sequence encodes CASRGTFVKNIQYF. The J gene is TRBJ2-4, the V gene TRBV2, with a tentative D call TRBD1 (6 bases). The V and J ends lost 6 bases and 3 bases respectively, with 12 bases between them. This CDR3 contains 14 residues. The V gene's germline CDR1 is SNHLY and CDR2 FYNNEI.

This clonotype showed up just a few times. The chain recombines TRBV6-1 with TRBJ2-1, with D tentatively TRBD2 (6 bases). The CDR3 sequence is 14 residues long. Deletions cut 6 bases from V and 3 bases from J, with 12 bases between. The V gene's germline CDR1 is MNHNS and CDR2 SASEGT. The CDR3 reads CASSRERFYNEQFF. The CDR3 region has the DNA TGTGCCAGCAGCCGGGAGAGATTCTACAATGAGCAGTTCTTC.

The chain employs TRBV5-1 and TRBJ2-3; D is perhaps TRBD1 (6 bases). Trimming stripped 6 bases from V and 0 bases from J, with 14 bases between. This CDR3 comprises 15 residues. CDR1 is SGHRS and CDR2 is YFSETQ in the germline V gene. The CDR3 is CASNTRTESTDTQYF. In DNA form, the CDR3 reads TGCGCCAGCAATACCAGGACAGAGAGCACAGATACGCAGTATTTT.

In DNA, the CDR3 is TGTGCCAGCAGTATCCTTAACTCCTACGAGCAGTACTTC. Translated, it gives CASSILNSYEQYF. The chain links TRBV27 to TRBJ2-7; D is unresolved. The CDR3 extends over 13 amino acids. The germline V gene encodes CDR1 MNHEY and CDR2 SMNVEV (reference sequence). Trimming removed 5 bases from V and 0 bases from J, with 8 bases in between.

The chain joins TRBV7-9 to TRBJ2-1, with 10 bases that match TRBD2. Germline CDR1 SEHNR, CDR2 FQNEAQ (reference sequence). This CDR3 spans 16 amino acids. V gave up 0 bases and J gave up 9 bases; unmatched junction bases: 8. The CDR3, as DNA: TGTGCCAGCAGCTTAGCCGGGAGCGGGAGGGAGCGTGAGCAGTTCTTC. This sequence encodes CASSLAGSGREREQFF.

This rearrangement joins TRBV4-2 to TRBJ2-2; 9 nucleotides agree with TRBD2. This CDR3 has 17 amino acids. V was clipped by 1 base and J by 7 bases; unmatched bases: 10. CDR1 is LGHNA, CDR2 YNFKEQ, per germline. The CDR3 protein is CASSQGSRGRAIGELFF. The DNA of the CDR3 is TGTGCCAGCAGCCAAGGTTCCCGCGGGAGGGCCATCGGGGAGCTGTTTTTT.

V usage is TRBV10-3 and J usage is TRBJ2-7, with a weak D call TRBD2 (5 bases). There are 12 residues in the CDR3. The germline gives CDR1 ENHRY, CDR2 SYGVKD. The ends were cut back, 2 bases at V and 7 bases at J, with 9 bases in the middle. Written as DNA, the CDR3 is TGTGCCATCAGTGAGCGGTCGGGGGAGCAGTACTTC. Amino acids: CAISERSGEQYF.

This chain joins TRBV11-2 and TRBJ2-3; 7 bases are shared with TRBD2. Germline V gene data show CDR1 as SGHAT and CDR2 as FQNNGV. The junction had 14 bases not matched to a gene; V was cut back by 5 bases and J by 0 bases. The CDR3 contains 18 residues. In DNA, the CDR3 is TGTGCCAGCAGCGCTCACCGACTGGGCGGGGGAAGCACAGATACGCAGTATTTT. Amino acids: CASSAHRLGGGSTDTQYF.

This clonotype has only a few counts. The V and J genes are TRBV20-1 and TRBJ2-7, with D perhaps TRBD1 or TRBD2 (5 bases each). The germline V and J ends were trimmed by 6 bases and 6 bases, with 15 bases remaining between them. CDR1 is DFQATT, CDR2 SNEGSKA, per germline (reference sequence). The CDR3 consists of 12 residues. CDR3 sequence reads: CSAPRGVGEQYF. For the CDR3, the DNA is TGCAGTGCCCCGAGGGGAGTGGGCGAGCAGTACTTC.